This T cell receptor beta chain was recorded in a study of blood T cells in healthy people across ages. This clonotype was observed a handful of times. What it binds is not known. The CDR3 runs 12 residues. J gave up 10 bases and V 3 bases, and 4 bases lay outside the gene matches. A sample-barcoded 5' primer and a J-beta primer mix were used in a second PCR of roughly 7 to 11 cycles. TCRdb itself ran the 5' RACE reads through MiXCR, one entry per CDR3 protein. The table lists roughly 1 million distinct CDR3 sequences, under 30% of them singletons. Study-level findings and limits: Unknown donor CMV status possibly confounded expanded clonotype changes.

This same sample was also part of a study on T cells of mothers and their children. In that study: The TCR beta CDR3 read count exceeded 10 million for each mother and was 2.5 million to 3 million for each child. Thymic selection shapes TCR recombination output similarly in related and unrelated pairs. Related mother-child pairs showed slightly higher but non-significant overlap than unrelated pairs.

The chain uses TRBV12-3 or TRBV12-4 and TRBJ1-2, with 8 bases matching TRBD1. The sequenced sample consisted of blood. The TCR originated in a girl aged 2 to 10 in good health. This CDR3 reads CASSFGQGYYTF. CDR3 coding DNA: TGTGCCAGCAGTTTTGGACAGGGTTACTACACCTTC.